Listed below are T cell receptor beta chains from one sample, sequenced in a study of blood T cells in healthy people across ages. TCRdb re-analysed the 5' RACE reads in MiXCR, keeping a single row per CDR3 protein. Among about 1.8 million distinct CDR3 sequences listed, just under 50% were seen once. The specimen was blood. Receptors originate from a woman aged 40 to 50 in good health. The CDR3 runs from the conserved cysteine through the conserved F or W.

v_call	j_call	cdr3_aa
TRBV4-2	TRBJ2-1	CASSQDLGGAPNEQFF
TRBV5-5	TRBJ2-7	CASSSVDRTYEQYF
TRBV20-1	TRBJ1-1	CSARARQGVGQGIEAFF
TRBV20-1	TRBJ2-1	CSATLNNNEQFF
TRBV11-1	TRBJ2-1	CASSHVGGFGSYEQFF
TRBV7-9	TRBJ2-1	CASSLRGGADEQFF
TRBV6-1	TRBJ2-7	CASSEALNYYEQYF
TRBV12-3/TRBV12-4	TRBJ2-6	CASSAQKYRPSGGANVLTF
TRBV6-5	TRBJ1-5	CASRTTGGGNQPQHF
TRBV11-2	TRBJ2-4	CASSSGNQNIQYF
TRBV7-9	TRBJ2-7	CASSRTSGGVSGSYEQYF
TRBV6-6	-	CASSSNPGLRKETQYF
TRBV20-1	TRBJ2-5	CSARDRRLAGETQYF
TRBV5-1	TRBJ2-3	CASSFGITPTDTQYF
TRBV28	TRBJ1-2	CASSPQQGVSPNYGYTF
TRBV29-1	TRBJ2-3	CSALPPGTGGSTDTQYF
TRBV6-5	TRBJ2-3	CASSYSLGGTDTQYF
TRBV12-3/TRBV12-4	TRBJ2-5	CASRQPTRPETQYF
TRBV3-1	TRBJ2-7	CASSQPPGLAGDTYGQYF
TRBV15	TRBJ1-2	CATSREPGDYGYTF
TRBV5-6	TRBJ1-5	CASSWPDRDGNQPQHF
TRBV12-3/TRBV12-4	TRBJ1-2	CASSTYGYTF
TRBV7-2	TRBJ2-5	CASSFQDIPQETQYF
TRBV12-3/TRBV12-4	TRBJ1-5	CASSLGRDGGGKQPQHF
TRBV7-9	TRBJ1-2	CASSSRTGPLVDYTF
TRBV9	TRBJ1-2	CASTIKRAYGYTF
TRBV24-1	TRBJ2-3	CATSDLAEFTDTQYF
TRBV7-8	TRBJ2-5	CASSSSHGLLRETQYF
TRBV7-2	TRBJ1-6	CASSLAGQDNSPLHF
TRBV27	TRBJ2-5	CASSPRLSSQETQYF
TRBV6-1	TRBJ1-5	CASSERRGGGNQPQHF
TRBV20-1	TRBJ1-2	CSAREISGRINYGYTF
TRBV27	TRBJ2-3	CASSVSLTDTQYF
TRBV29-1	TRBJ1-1	CSVQLNTEAFF
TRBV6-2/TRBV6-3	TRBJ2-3	CASSYSPRGDTQYF
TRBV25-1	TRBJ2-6	CASSEFGTNVLTF
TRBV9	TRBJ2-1	CASSVVQGTGVNEQFF
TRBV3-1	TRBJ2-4	CASSHTGTGGFGAKNIQYF
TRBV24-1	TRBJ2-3	CATSEGGRTDTQYF
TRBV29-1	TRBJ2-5	CSVAGLAEETQYF
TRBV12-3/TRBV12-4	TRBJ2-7	CASSPSKLAGQENQYF